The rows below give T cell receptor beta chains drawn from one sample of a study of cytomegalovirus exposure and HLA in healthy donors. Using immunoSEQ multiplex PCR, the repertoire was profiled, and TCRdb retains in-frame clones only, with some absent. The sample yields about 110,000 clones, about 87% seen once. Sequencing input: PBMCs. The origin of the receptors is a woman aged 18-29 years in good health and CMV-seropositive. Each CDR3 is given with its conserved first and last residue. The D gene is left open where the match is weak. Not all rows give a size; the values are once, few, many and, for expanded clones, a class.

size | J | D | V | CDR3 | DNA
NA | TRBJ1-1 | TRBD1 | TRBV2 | CATNSYKGQEIWSSTEAFF | TGTGCCACCAATAGCTACAAGGGACAGGAGATTTGGTCAAGCACTGAAGCTTTCTTT
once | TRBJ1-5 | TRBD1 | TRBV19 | CATKQGTRSNQPQHF | TGTGCCACCAAACAGGGGACCCGGAGCAATCAGCCCCAGCATTTT
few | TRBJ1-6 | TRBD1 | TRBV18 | CASSPTGGINSPLHF | TGTGCCAGCTCTCCTACAGGGGGAATCAATTCACCCCTCCACTTT
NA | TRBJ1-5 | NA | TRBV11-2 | CASSPGMGAQPQHF | TGTGCCAGCAGCCCTGGCATGGGCGCACAGCCCCAGCATTTT
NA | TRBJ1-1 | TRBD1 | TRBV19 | CASRIRGSDEAFF | TGTGCCAGTAGAATCAGGGGGTCTGATGAAGCTTTCTTT
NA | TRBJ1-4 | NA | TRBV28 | CASSLAGSSEKLFF | TGTGCCAGCAGTTTAGCGGGTTCTAGTGAAAAACTGTTTTTT
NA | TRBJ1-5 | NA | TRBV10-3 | CAISESGGGLQPQHF | TGTGCCATCAGTGAGTCCGGGGGGGGGCTTCAGCCCCAGCATTTT
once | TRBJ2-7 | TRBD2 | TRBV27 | CASSQLAGVSYEQYF | TGTGCCAGCAGTCAACTAGCGGGGGTTTCCTACGAGCAGTACTTC
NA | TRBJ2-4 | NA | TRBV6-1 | CASSEEGGSWNIQYF | TGTGCCAGCAGTGAAGAAGGGGGTTCGTGGAACATTCAGTACTTC
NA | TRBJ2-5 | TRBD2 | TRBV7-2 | CASSLRLAAETQYF | TGTGCCAGCAGCTTACGGCTAGCGGCAGAGACCCAGTACTTC
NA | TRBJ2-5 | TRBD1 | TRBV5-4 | CASSLASPGGETQYF | TGTGCCAGCAGCTTAGCTTCCCCAGGGGGCGAGACCCAGTACTTC
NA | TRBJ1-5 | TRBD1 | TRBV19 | CASSFTGGGNQPQHF | TGTGCCAGTAGTTTTACAGGGGGTGGCAATCAGCCCCAGCATTTT
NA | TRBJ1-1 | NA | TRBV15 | CATSRGWTVNTEAFF | TGTGCCACCAGCAGAGGATGGACAGTGAACACTGAAGCTTTCTTT
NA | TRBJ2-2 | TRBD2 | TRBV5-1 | CASSLMRGANTGELFF | TGCGCCAGCAGCTTGATGCGGGGGGCGAACACCGGGGAGCTGTTTTTT
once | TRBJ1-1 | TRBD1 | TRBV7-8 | CASSLVGGPTEAFF | TGTGCCAGCAGCTTAGTAGGGGGCCCCACTGAAGCTTTCTTT
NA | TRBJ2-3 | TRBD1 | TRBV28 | CASTTGVDTQYF | TGTGCCAGCACTACAGGGGTAGATACGCAGTATTTT
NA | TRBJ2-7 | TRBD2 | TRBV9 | CASSVGLAGGVGEQYF | TGTGCCAGCAGCGTAGGACTAGCGGGGGGAGTTGGCGAGCAGTACTTC
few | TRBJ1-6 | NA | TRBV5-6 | CASSLRQPNSPLHF | TGTGCCAGCAGCTTGCGACAGCCTAATTCACCCCTCCACTTT
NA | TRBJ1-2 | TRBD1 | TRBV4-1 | CASSHVQGANGYTF | TGCGCCAGCAGCCATGTACAGGGGGCGAATGGCTACACCTTC
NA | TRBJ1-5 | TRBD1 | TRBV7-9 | CASSLVGQVMQPQHF | TGTGCCAGCAGCTTAGTGGGACAGGTAATGCAGCCCCAGCATTTT
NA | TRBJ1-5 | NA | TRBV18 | CASSPRELNQPQHF | TGTGCCAGCTCACCACGAGAGCTCAATCAGCCCCAGCATTTT
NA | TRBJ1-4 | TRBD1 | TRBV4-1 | CASSQAGTGGEKLFF | TGCGCCAGCAGCCAAGCGGGGACAGGGGGTGAAAAACTGTTTTTT
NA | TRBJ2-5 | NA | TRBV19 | CASRGAKGETQYF | TGTGCCAGTAGGGGGGCGAAGGGGGAGACCCAGTACTTC
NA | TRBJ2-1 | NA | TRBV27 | CASSFHRAVNEQFF | TGTGCCAGCAGTTTCCACAGGGCGGTCAATGAGCAGTTCTTC
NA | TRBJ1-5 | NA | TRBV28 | CASSLWGGSNQPQHF | TGTGCCAGCAGTTTATGGGGGGGTAGCAATCAGCCCCAGCATTTT
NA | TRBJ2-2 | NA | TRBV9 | CASSSNRNSNTGELFF | TGTGCCAGCAGCTCCAACAGGAACTCGAACACCGGGGAGCTGTTTTTT
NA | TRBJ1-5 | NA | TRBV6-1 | CASGMGHRSNQPQHF | TGTGCCAGCGGGATGGGACATCGTAGCAATCAGCCCCAGCATTTT
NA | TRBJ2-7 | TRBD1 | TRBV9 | CASSVKQGSSYEQYF | TGTGCCAGCAGCGTGAAACAGGGGAGCTCCTACGAGCAGTACTTC
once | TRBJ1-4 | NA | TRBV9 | CASSVSGDEKLFF | TGTGCCAGCAGCGTCTCAGGGGATGAAAAACTGTTTTTT
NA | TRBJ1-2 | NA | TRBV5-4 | CASSEAGHYGYTF | TGTGCCAGCAGCGAGGCAGGGCACTATGGCTACACCTTC
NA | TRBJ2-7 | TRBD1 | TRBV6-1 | CASSETGDPYEQYF | TGTGCCAGCAGTGAGACAGGGGATCCCTACGAGCAGTACTTC
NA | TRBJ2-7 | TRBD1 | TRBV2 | CASLYTGTGVSYEQYF | TGTGCCAGCCTTTACACCGGGACAGGGGTTTCCTACGAGCAGTACTTC
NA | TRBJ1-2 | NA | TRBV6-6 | CASSYANRQPGYGYTF | TGTGCCAGCAGTTACGCAAACCGACAGCCTGGCTATGGCTACACCTTC
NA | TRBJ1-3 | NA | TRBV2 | CASSESPGTAGNTIYF | TGTGCCAGCAGTGAGAGCCCAGGAACTGCTGGAAACACCATATATTTT
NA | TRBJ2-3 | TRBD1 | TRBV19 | CASSDRFTDTQYF | TGTGCCAGCTCGGACAGGTTCACAGATACGCAGTATTTT
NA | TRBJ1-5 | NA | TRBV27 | CASSPRNRVYSNQPQHF | TGTGCCAGCAGTCCCCGGAACAGGGTATATAGCAATCAGCCCCAGCATTTT
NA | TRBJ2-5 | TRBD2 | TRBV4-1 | CASSQGLAGPETQYF | TGCGCCAGCAGCCAAGGGCTAGCGGGGCCGGAGACCCAGTACTTC
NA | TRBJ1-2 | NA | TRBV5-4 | CASSLQGRDYGYTF | TGTGCCAGCAGCTTGCAGGGGAGGGACTATGGCTACACCTTC
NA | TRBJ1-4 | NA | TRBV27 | CASSARVNEKLFF | TGTGCCAGCAGTGCGCGGGTGAATGAAAAACTGTTTTTT
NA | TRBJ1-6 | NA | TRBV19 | CASTPTVTYNSPLHF | TGTGCCAGTACTCCGACAGTTACCTATAATTCACCCCTCCACTTT
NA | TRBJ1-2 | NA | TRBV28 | CASSFLDRNYGYTF | TGTGCCAGCAGTTTTCTAGACAGAAACTATGGCTACACCTTC
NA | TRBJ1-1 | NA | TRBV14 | CASSQDQGWEAFF | TGTGCCAGCAGCCAAGATCAGGGCTGGGAAGCTTTCTTT
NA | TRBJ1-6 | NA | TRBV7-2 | CASSLVENSPLHF | TGTGCCAGCAGCTTAGTAGAGAATTCACCCCTCCACTTT
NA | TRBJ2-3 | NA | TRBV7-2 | CASSSRTVITDTQYF | TGTGCCAGCAGCTCACGGACAGTTATCACAGATACGCAGTATTTT
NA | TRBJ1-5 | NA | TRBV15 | CATSRDIHYDQPQHF | TGTGCCACCAGCAGAGATATACACTACGATCAGCCCCAGCATTTT
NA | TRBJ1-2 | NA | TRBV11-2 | CASSSTELGYTF | TGTGCCAGCAGCTCTACAGAGCTCGGCTACACCTTC
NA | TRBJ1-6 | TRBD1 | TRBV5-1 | CASSDGTGVGSPLHF | TGCGCCAGCAGCGACGGGACAGGGGTCGGGTCACCCCTCCACTTT
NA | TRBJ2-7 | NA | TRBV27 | CASSITVSYEQYF | TGTGCCAGCAGTATTACAGTTTCCTACGAGCAGTACTTC
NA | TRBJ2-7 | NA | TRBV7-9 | CASSPAARNTYEQYF | TGTGCCAGCAGCCCCGCCGCCAGGAACACCTACGAGCAGTACTTC
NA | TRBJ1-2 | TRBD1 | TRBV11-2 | CASSARDRGVSGYTF | TGTGCCAGCAGCGCCCGGGACAGGGGGGTCAGTGGCTACACCTTC
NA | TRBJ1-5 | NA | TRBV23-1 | CASSHNARLSQPQHF | TGCGCCAGCAGTCACAACGCCCGGTTGAGTCAGCCCCAGCATTTT
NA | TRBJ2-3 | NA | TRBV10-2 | CASSGQSTDTQYF | TGCGCCAGCAGTGGACAGTCCACAGATACGCAGTATTTT
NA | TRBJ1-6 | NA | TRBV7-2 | CASSLVTIDNSPLHF | TGTGCCAGCAGCTTAGTAACAATCGATAATTCACCCCTCCACTTT
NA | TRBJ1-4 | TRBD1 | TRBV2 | CASSDLDRGYGEKLFF | TGTGCCAGCAGCGACCTTGACAGGGGATATGGTGAAAAACTGTTTTTT
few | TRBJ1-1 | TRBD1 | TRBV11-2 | CASSPTGGGTEAFF | TGTGCCAGCAGCCCGACAGGGGGGGGAACTGAAGCTTTCTTT
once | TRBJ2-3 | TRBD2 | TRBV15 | CATTSGGFTDTQYF | TGTGCCACCACTAGCGGGGGGTTCACAGATACGCAGTATTTT
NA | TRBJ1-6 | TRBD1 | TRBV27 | CASSLYTSGTVTSPLHF | TGTGCCAGCAGTTTATACACTTCCGGGACAGTAACTTCACCCCTCCACTTT